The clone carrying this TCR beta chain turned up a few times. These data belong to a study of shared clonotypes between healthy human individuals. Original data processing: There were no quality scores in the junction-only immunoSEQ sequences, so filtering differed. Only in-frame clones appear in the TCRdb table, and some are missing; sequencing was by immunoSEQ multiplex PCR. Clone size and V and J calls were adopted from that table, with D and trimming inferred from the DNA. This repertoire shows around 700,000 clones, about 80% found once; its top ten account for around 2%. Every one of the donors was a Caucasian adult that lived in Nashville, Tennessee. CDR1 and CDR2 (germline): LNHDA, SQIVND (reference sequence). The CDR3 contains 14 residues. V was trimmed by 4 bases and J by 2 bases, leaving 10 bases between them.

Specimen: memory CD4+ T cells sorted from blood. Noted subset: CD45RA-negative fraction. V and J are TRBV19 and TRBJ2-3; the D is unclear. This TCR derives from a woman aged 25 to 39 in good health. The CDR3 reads CASSRESNTDTQYF. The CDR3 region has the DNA TGTGCCAGTAGTAGAGAATCTAACACAGATACGCAGTATTTT.